These 5 T cell receptor beta chains came from one sample sequenced in a study of identical twins. TCRdb processed the 5' RACE reads anew with MiXCR; each CDR3 protein has one entry. The table shows over 550,000 distinct CDR3 sequences, with about 7.1% occurring only once. The sample also formed part of further work on yellow fever vaccine responses in identical twins.

The sequencing input was PBMCs. The receptors here all came from a woman aged 18 to 35 in good health.

V is TRBV6-2 or TRBV6-3 and J is TRBJ2-3, with D possibly being TRBD1 (5 bases). Trimming cost V 4 bases and J 5 bases, with 16 bases left between them. Germline lookup yields CDR1 MNHEY and CDR2 SVGEGT. The length of the CDR3 is 15 residues. CDR3 region: CASSLDRFRGDTQYF. As DNA, the CDR3 is TGTGCCAGCAGTTTAGACAGATTTCGCGGAGATACGCAGTATTTT.

The rearrangement links TRBV7-8 to TRBJ2-7; 9 bases align to TRBD2. This CDR3 comprises 16 residues. In germline, CDR1 is SGHVS, CDR2 FQNEAQ. V was pared by 1 base and J by 3 bases, with 7 bases of the junction left unmatched. DNA of the CDR3: TGTGCCAGCAGCTTAGGGGTCGGCGGGAGGGGCTACGAGCAGTACTTC. It codes for CASSLGVGGRGYEQYF.

This clonotype was counted many times. V gene TRBV29-1 combines with J gene TRBJ2-1; 10 bases fit TRBD1. CDR1 SQVTM and CDR2 ANQGSEA come from the germline V gene. V shed 3 bases, J shed 8 bases, and the junction held 7 bases outside the gene matches. The CDR3 runs to 14 residues. This CDR3 reads CSVDGDRGLYEQFF. The CDR3 nucleotides are TGCAGCGTTGATGGAGACAGGGGGCTGTATGAGCAGTTCTTC.

This clonotype was seen a few times. The rearrangement joins TRBV6-2 or TRBV6-3 to TRBJ2-7, with 7 bases lining up with TRBD2. The length of the CDR3 is 15 residues. Trimming cost V 2 bases and J 2 bases; bases outside gene matches: 6. Germline V gene lookup returns CDR1 MNHEY and CDR2 SVGEGT. The chain's CDR3 is CASSYPASGTYEQYF. The DNA of the CDR3 is TGTGCCAGCAGTTACCCGGCTAGCGGTACCTACGAGCAGTACTTC.

This clonotype was recorded many times. The V and J genes are TRBV7-3 and TRBJ2-3, with TRBD2 as a possible D gene (5 bases). The CDR3 is 14 amino acids. V was cut by 2 bases and J by 9 bases, with 15 bases left in between. Germline V gene sequence: CDR1 SGHTA, CDR2 FQGTGA. The CDR3 DNA reads as TGTGCCAGCAGCTTAGGTCCCGGAGGTGGAACGCAGTATTTT. Its translation: CASSLGPGGGTQYF.